Included here is one TCR beta chain sequence, with context. The sample belongs to a study of blood T cell repertoires in COVID-19. Study-wide context: There were acute and convalescent COVID-19 samples, and they came from the United States, Italy and Spain. The cDNA or gDNA used as material had been derived from T cells, B-cell-depleted T cells, or PBMCs.

In the original analysis: Nucleated cell number was recorded as an estimate derived from reference gene primer amplification. Clones were sequenced by immunoSEQ multiplex PCR, and TCRdb holds only the in-frame ones, with some missing. V, J and clone size were drawn from that table, and D and trimming were deduced from the DNA. Seen here are roughly 250,000 clones, 85% to 90% observed once, and the top ten hold approximately 4%. CDR3 length: 17 residues. The specimen was peripheral blood. This rearrangement joins TRBV21-1 to TRBJ1-2; the table assigns TRBD1, which was not confirmed against the DNA. TRBV21-1 is a listed pseudogene. The source is a woman between 40 and 50 years old with acute or convalescent COVID-19. The DNA for the CDR3 is TGTGCCAGCAGCAAGGGAGACAGGGGGCGCGTTGACTATGGCTACACCTTC. Amino acids: CASSKGDRGRVDYGYTF.